The entry below gives a single T cell receptor beta chain sequence along with its context. What this receptor recognizes is not known. Per-nucleotide qualities are absent, and no much larger clonotype sits a single base away. TCRbeta CDR3 regions were amplified from genomic DNA using the immunoSEQ Assay, a bias-controlled multiplex PCR. The paper's processing steps were these. The number of nucleated cells in each sample was estimated from the amplification of reference gene primers within the assay. To quantify the absolute abundance of each unique TCRbeta CDR3 rearrangement, sequence reads were collapsed and filtered. For each sample, productive Simpson clonality was calculated as the square root of Simpson's diversity index across productive rearrangements. TCRdb provides this immuneACCESS table in a form limited to in-frame rearrangements. Some clones are lacking; in checked studies, under half of them reflect an unresolved V gene, and why the rest are absent is not known. V and J calls and clone size are given by that table; D and trimming were obtained from the DNA. Within this sample are roughly 150,000 clones, with 75% to 90% of them counted one time only. The ten top clones hold around 16% of the sample.

This record belongs to a study of blood T cell repertoires in COVID-19 (dated by TCRdb to about 2020). In terms of the full investigation: Samples from collaborators originated in the United States, Italy and Spain and spanned both the acute and convalescent phases of COVID-19. The samples were drawn from the first 160 participants of the ongoing ImmuneRACE study and from some 1,300 subjects provided by 6 global collaborators. Sample metadata almost always included a de-identified subject ID, COVID-19 status, age in years and sex. Deeply sampled blood TCRbeta repertoires from subjects exposed to, actively infected with, or recovered from COVID-19 were included in the dataset. The material from the prospective study consisted of cDNA or gDNA derived from T cells, B-cell-depleted T cells, or PBMCs. The repertoires were released in a freely available public database meant as a resource for research on the immune response to SARS-CoV-2. Where available, HLA class I and class II types were obtained from metadata supplied by the sample provider rather than from assay-based typing.

Each collaborating institution followed its own protocols to collect whole blood in K2EDTA tubes. For TCRbeta analysis, collaborators shipped samples in one of three forms: frozen whole blood, isolated PBMCs, or DNA extracted from either of those sample types. The CDR3 measures 13 amino acids from cysteine to phenylalanine. The entry retains the CDR3 DNA only, 39 bases that are in frame from base 1. Unmatched junction bases come to 7, with V trimmed by 6 bases and J by 5 bases. The germline V gene gives CDR1 as SGHDT and CDR2 as YYEEEE. What the study reported, not specific to this receptor: The quantity of clinical and demographic metadata differed by source and by participant and was supplied without curation.

This TCR was sampled from a woman in her forties with acute or convalescent COVID-19. The V gene is TRBV5-6 and the J gene is TRBJ1-1, and 7 junctional nucleotides match TRBD1. Material: peripheral blood. The bases are TGTGCCAGCACCACAGGGGCGTCGACTGAAGCTTTCTTT. Translated, this is CASTTGASTEAFF. Here the CDR3 is joined to the reference TRBV5-6 and TRBJ1-1 genes, and the full variable domain is: DAGVTQSPTHLIKTRGQQVTLRCSPKSGHDTVSWYQQALGQGPQFIFQYYEEEERQRGNFPDRFSGHQFPNYSSELNVNALLLGDSALYLCASTTGASTEAFFGQGTRLTVV.